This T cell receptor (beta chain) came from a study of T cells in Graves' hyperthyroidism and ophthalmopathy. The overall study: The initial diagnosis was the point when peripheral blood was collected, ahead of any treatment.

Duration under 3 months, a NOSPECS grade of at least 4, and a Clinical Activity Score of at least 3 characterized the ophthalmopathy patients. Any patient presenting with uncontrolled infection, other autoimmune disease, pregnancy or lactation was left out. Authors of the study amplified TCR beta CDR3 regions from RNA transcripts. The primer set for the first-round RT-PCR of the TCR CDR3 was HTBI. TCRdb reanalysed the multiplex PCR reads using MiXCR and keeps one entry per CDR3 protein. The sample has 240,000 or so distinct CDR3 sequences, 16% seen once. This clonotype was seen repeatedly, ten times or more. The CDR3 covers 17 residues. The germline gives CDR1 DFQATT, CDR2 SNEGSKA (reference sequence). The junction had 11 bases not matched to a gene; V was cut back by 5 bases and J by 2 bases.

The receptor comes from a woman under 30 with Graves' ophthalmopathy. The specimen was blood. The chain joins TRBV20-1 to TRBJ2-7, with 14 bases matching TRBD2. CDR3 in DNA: TGCAGTGCTTCCGGGACTAGCGGGAGTTGGAATCCCTACGAGCAGTACTTC. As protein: CSASGTSGSWNPYEQYF.